A single sample is the source of the 24 T cell receptor beta chains below, sequenced in a study of post-analysis software for immune sequencing data. Antigens of these TCRs are unknown. Prepared libraries of TCR beta cDNA carried unique molecular identifiers. One entry per CDR3 protein results from TCRdb running MiXCR on the PCR reads. The repertoire consists of some 800,000 distinct CDR3 sequences, with around 46% occurring once and the leading ten covering roughly 4.5%. Study-wide points: Included in a set of several TRBV segments more frequent in patients than controls were TRBV5-6, TRBV5-1 and TRBV20-1.

Source material: blood. These receptors were collected from a girl under 18 with multiple sclerosis.

This chain links TRBV5-5 with TRBJ2-5; tentative D call: TRBD1 (6 bases). The V end lost 0 bases, the J end lost 7 bases, and 10 bases lay between the germline ends. This CDR3 has 13 amino acids. Looked up from germline, CDR1 is SGHKS and CDR2 is YYEKEE (reference sequence). The CDR3 reads CASSLGQEGTQYF. In nucleotides, the CDR3 is TGTGCCAGCAGCTTGGGACAGGAAGGGACCCAGTACTTC. Full variable domain (missing parts from reference TRBV5-5 and TRBJ2-5): DAGVTQSPTHLIKTRGQQVTLRCSPISGHKSVSWYQQVLGQGPQFIFQYYEKEERGRGNFPDRFSARQFPNYSSELNVNALLLGDSALYLCASSLGQEGTQYFGPGTRLLVL.

This clonotype came up a few times. This chain's CDR3 is CSVGLTVQETQYF. As DNA, the CDR3 is TGCAGCGTTGGGTTAACAGTACAAGAGACCCAGTACTTC. V usage is TRBV29-1 and J usage is TRBJ2-5, with D hard to call. The CDR3 length is 13 residues. Looked up from germline, CDR1 is SQVTM and CDR2 is ANQGSEA. V dropped 4 bases and J dropped 2 bases, with 11 bases sitting between them. The complete variable domain, with remaining parts taken from reference TRBV29-1 and TRBJ2-5, reads SAVISQKPSRDICQRGTSLTIQCQVDSQVTMMFWYRQQPGQSLTLIATANQGSEATYESGFVIDKFPISRPNLTFSTLTVSNMSPEDSSIYLCSVGLTVQETQYFGPGTRLLVL.

The genes are TRBV28 and TRBJ2-7, with 9 bases lining up with TRBD2. The V and J ends lost 7 bases and 3 bases, in that order; junction bases with no gene match: 10. The CDR3 spans 15 residues. CDR1 and CDR2 from the germline V gene are MDHEN and SYDVKM. The CDR3 DNA sequence: TGTGCCAGCACCACTTATGGAGCGGGAGGCTACGAGCAGTACTTC. It translates to CASTTYGAGGYEQYF.

The chain combines TRBV5-5 with TRBJ2-7; TRBD1 matches 8 bases. Germline-derived CDR1 and CDR2 are SGHKS and YYEKEE (reference sequence). The CDR3 sequence is 14 residues long. After removal of 1 base from V and 4 bases from J, the junction contained 4 bases not matched to a gene. CDR3 sequence (DNA): TGTGCCAGCAGCTTGCCGGACAGGGTGTACGAGCAGTACTTC. It yields the protein CASSLPDRVYEQYF.

This sequence joins TRBV4-3 and TRBJ2-7, with 10 positions matching TRBD2. The V gene end was trimmed by 0 bases and the J gene end by 0 bases; junction bases not matched to a gene: 2. The CDR3 totals 16 residues. Germline V CDR1 and CDR2: LGHNA, YSLEER. The CDR3 coding sequence is TGCGCCAGCAGCCAAGAGGCTAGCGGGAGCTCCTACGAGCAGTACTTC. Amino acids: CASSQEASGSSYEQYF.

This chain joins TRBV12-3 or TRBV12-4 and TRBJ1-2; tentative D call: TRBD1 (5 bases). This CDR3 contains 13 residues. Deletions cut 7 bases from V and 4 bases from J, with 13 bases between. The CDR3 protein is CASKGQGTYGYTF. CDR3 nucleotides: TGTGCCAGCAAGGGGCAGGGAACCTATGGCTACACCTTC.

Remarks on this clonotype: Just one base apart from a much larger clone, this may be a read error. The chain joins TRBV7-2 to TRBJ1-2, with D possibly being TRBD1 (5 bases). The CDR3 totals 14 residues. Germline V gene sequence: CDR1 SGHTA, CDR2 FQGNSA. CDR3 sequence (DNA): TGTGTCAGCAGCTTAACAGACAGCCACTATGGCTACACCTTC. It specifies CVSSLTDSHYGYTF.

CDR3 DNA sequence: TGTGCCAGCAGAAGGGGACAGGCTACCTACGAGCAGTACTTC. Its protein is CASRRGQATYEQYF. The chain joins TRBV2 to TRBJ2-4; 8 nucleotides match TRBD1. The better agreement between TRBJ2-7 and the DNA end casts doubt on the J call. Germline CDR1 and CDR2: SNHLY and FYNNEI. The CDR3 has 14 amino acids.

This chain's CDR3 is CATSDPGQNSDTQYF. CDR3 DNA sequence: TGTGCCACCAGTGACCCGGGACAGAATTCGGATACGCAGTATTTT. The chain links TRBV24-1 to TRBJ2-3; 7 nucleotides match TRBD1. V trimming: 4 bases; J trimming: 6 bases; junction bases outside the gene matches: 9. Germline CDR1 and CDR2: KGHDR and SFDVKD. This CDR3 has 15 residues.

This clonotype was observed a single time. DNA of the CDR3: TGCAGTGCTCCCGACCCGCTCGAGGGCGGGGGCTACGAGCAGTACTTC. As protein: CSAPDPLEGGGYEQYF. The rearrangement uses TRBV20-1 and TRBJ2-1, with 7 positions matching TRBD2. The J call is uncertain, as TRBJ2-7 better fits the DNA end. The CDR3 has 16 amino acids. Germline CDR1 reads DFQATT; CDR2 reads SNEGSKA (reference sequence).

The chain links TRBV24-1 to TRBJ2-6, with D perhaps TRBD1 (5 bases). The CDR3 extends over 15 amino acids. Germline CDR1 KGHDR, CDR2 SFDVKD. V was clipped by 6 bases and J by 0 bases, with 8 bases between them. Written as DNA, the CDR3 is TGTGCCACCAGTCCCCAGGGCTCTGGGGCCAACGTCCTGACTTTC. This translates into CATSPQGSGANVLTF.

This clonotype came up a few times. The J gene is TRBJ2-3, the V gene TRBV5-6; no clear D. Germline V gene lookup returns CDR1 SGHDT and CDR2 YYEEEE. The V gene lost 0 bases and the J gene lost 8 bases, with 4 bases spanning the gap. This CDR3 has 11 amino acids. This CDR3 reads CASSLDRTQYF. The CDR3 region has the DNA TGTGCCAGCAGCTTGGATCGTACGCAGTATTTT.

V and J are TRBV5-1 and TRBJ2-5; D possibly corresponds to TRBD2 (6 bases). Trimming pared 0 bases from V and 4 bases from J, leaving 13 bases between. The germline CDR1 and CDR2 sequences are SGHRS and YFSETQ. CDR3 length equals 15 residues. CDR3 sequence: CASSLGLDPVETQYF. The CDR3 nucleotides read TGCGCCAGCAGCTTGGGACTAGATCCCGTAGAGACCCAGTACTTC.

This clonotype was counted a few times. CDR3 in amino acids: CASSLGTSASSGANVLTF. In DNA, the CDR3 is TGCGCCAGCAGCTTGGGGACTAGCGCGAGCTCTGGGGCCAACGTCCTGACTTTC. The chain carries TRBV5-1 and TRBJ2-6; 9 bases line up with TRBD2. Germline CDR1 reads SGHRS; CDR2 reads YFSETQ. CDR3 length: 18 residues. Germline trimming cut 0 bases from V and 0 bases from J; bases unmatched to any gene: 4.

The chain links TRBV6-6 to TRBJ2-7; 7 bases map to TRBD2. V shed 2 bases, J shed 2 bases, and the junction held 9 bases outside the gene matches. The CDR3 has 16 amino acids. Germline V gene data show CDR1 as MNHNY and CDR2 as SVGAGI (reference sequence). The CDR3 loop reads CASSYPSLAEPYEQYF. The CDR3 nucleotides read TGTGCCAGCAGTTACCCCTCTCTAGCGGAACCCTACGAGCAGTACTTC.

The genes are TRBV7-2 and TRBJ1-1, with D maybe TRBD1 (5 bases). V gave up 8 bases and J gave up 4 bases, with 17 bases separating them. The germline V gene has CDR1 SGHTA and CDR2 FQGNSA. The length of the CDR3 is 14 residues. The CDR3 region has the DNA TGTGCCAGCCAAAGGGGTACAAACCCCACTGAAGCTTTCTTT. Translating gives CASQRGTNPTEAFF. Based on the CDR3 plus reference TRBV7-2 and TRBJ1-1, the full variable domain is GAGVSQSPSNKVTEKGKDVELRCDPISGHTALYWYRQSLGQGLEFLIYFQGNSAPDKSGLPSDRFSAERTGGSVSTLTIQRTQQEDSAVYLCASQRGTNPTEAFFGQGTRLTVV.

This clonotype has only a few counts. The V and J genes are TRBV9 and TRBJ2-1, with 7 bases matching TRBD2. J gave up 5 bases and V 9 bases, and 2 bases lay outside the gene matches. CDR1 SGDLS and CDR2 YYNGEE come from the germline V gene. The CDR3 has 11 amino acids. CDR3 protein: CATGGNNEQFF. CDR3 sequence (DNA): TGTGCCACGGGGGGAAACAATGAGCAGTTCTTC.

The gene calls are TRBV4-2 and TRBJ2-7, with TRBD2 matching 11 bases. J was trimmed by 6 bases and V by 0 bases; bases with no gene match: 1. Germline loops: CDR1 LGHNA, CDR2 YNFKEQ. CDR3 length equals 14 residues. CDR3 nucleotide sequence: TGTGCCAGCAGCCAAGAAACTAGCGGGAGCGAGCAGTACTTC. Its protein is CASSQETSGSEQYF.

The gene calls are TRBV6-6 and TRBJ2-3, with TRBD2 matching over 7 bases. V gave up 6 bases and J gave up 0 bases; unmatched junction bases: 9. Germline-derived CDR1 and CDR2 are MNHNY and SVGAGI (reference sequence). The CDR3 is 16 amino acids. In DNA, the CDR3 is TGTGCCAGCAGCCCGTTCCTAGCGGTTAGCACAGATACGCAGTATTTT. Translated, it gives CASSPFLAVSTDTQYF.

The gene calls are TRBV6-1 and TRBJ2-5; the D call may be TRBD1 or TRBD2 (6 bases each). The tail of the sequence fits TRBJ2-7 better, so the J call may be wrong. Germline CDR1 reads MNHNS; CDR2 reads SASEGT. The CDR3 covers 19 residues. CDR3 loop: CASLSLAGGGPKGYYEQYF. The CDR3, as DNA: TGTGCCAGCCTATCCCTCGCTGGAGGGGGACCCAAAGGGTACTACGAGCAGTACTTC.

J is TRBJ1-5 and V is TRBV7-2, with 7 nucleotides matching TRBD1. In germline, CDR1 is SGHTA, CDR2 FQGNSA. Trimming at V came to 5 bases and at J to 4 bases, leaving 2 bases not matched to a gene. CDR3 length: 13 residues. The CDR3 spells CASSQGVNQPQHF. CDR3 DNA sequence: TGTGCCAGCAGCCAGGGGGTGAATCAGCCCCAGCATTTT.

V usage is TRBV4-3 and J usage is TRBJ1-5; tentatively, D is TRBD1 (5 bases). From germline, CDR1 is LGHNA and CDR2 YSLEER. The CDR3 contains 19 residues. V shed 0 bases and J shed 9 bases, with 27 bases lying between them. The CDR3 sequence is CASSQDPPRGGGSQRPQHF. Written as DNA, the CDR3 is TGCGCCAGCAGCCAAGATCCCCCTCGGGGTGGGGGTAGTCAACGGCCCCAGCATTTT.

The chain uses TRBV29-1 and TRBJ2-5, with TRBD2 matching 9 bases. This CDR3 has 16 amino acids. Germline V gene sequence: CDR1 SQVTM, CDR2 ANQGSEA. V lost 4 bases to trimming and J lost 5 bases; unmatched junction nucleotides: 14. CDR3 sequence reads: CSVGVLAGPIGETQYF. CDR3 nucleotide sequence: TGCAGCGTTGGAGTGCTAGCGGGACCTATAGGGGAGACCCAGTACTTC.

This clonotype was counted at least ten times. The chain combines TRBV7-9 with TRBJ2-7, with TRBD1 as a possible D gene (7 bases). V was cut by 5 bases and J by 1 base, with 12 bases left in between. Germline V gene data show CDR1 as SEHNR and CDR2 as FQNEAQ (reference sequence). This CDR3 is 14 amino acids long. CDR3 protein: CASSPGDRSYEQYF. Written as DNA, the CDR3 is TGTGCCAGCAGCCCGGGGGACAGATCCTACGAGCAGTACTTC.